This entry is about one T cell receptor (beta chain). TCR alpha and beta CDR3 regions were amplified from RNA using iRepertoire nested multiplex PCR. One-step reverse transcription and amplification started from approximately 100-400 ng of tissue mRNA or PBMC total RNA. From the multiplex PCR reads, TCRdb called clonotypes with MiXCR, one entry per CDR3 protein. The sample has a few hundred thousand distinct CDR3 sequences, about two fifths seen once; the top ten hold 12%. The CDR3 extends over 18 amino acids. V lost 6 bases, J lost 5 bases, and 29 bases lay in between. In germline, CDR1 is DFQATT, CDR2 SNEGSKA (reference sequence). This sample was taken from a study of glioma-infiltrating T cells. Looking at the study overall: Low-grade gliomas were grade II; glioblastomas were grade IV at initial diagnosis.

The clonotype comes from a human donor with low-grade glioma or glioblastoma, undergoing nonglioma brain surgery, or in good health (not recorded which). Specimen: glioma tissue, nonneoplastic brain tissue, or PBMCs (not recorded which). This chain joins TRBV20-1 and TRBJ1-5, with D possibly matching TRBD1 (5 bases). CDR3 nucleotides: TGCAGTGCGGGGGGGACGGGGACCCCCAACCACCCTCATCAGCCCCAGCATTTT. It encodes CSAGGTGTPNHPHQPQHF.